Below are 15 T cell receptor beta chains sequenced from a single sample in a study of cytomegalovirus exposure and HLA in healthy donors (dated 2017 in TCRdb). The method behind the library was the immunoSEQ multiplex PCR assay. For the multiplex PCR, a mixture combining 60 forward primers for TCR Vbeta segments and 13 reverse primers for TCR Jbeta segments was used. Drawn from immuneACCESS, this table holds only the in-frame rearrangements with V and J called that TCRdb kept. Clones are partly lost; checked studies trace under half to an unresolved V gene and leave the rest unexplained. The sample yields 160,000 or so clones; about 80% were counted once. In total, the top ten clones hold under 0.6% of the sample. Sequenced: PBMCs. The receptors shown here come from a woman between 45 and 65 years old in good health and CMV-seronegative.

This clone was seen only once. The DNA for the CDR3 is TGTGCCAGCAGTACCCTATCGACTAGCGGGATAATCTACGAGCAGTACTTC. Amino acid sequence: CASSTLSTSGIIYEQYF. This chain connects TRBV27 to TRBJ2-7; 11 nucleotides match TRBD2. V shed 5 bases, J shed 3 bases, and the junction held 12 bases outside the gene matches. The CDR3 totals 17 residues. Germline CDR1 and CDR2: MNHEY and SMNVEV (reference sequence).

This chain uses TRBV11-2 with TRBJ2-3; 7 bases are a match to TRBD1. CDR1 and CDR2 (germline): SGHAT, FQNNGV. The CDR3 is 14 residues long. The trim removed 2 bases at V and 4 bases at J, leaving 3 bases unmatched. The CDR3 DNA follows: TGTGCCAGCAGCTTAACGCAGGGGGCAGATACGCAGTATTTT. Translation: CASSLTQGADTQYF.

This chain connects TRBV6-5 to TRBJ2-5; weak D call: TRBD1 (6 bases). CDR1 is MNHEY, CDR2 SVGAGI, per germline. Trimming shortened V by 8 bases and J by 7 bases, and 23 bases separated the two germline ends. The CDR3 is made up of 15 amino acids. The CDR3 DNA follows: TGTGCCAGCGGCTCCGGGACAACTGCCTCAGGGACCCAGTACTTC. Translating it yields CASGSGTTASGTQYF.

The chain is built from TRBV7-2 and TRBJ1-1; TRBD1 agrees at 10 bases. V was clipped by 0 bases and J by 0 bases; unmatched bases: 1. Germline V gene lookup returns CDR1 SGHTA and CDR2 FQGNSA. The CDR3 runs to 16 residues. The CDR3, as DNA: TGTGCCAGCAGCTTAGCCGGGACAGGGGTGAACACTGAAGCTTTCTTT. This codes for CASSLAGTGVNTEAFF.

The V and J genes are TRBV28 and TRBJ2-1; 9 bases fit TRBD2. The CDR3 is made up of 16 amino acids. Germline V gene data show CDR1 as MDHEN and CDR2 as SYDVKM. Losses at the gene ends were 3 bases for V and 4 bases for J; bases not matched to a gene: 7. The CDR3 protein is CASSFSSSGNYNEQFF. CDR3 in DNA: TGTGCCAGCAGTTTCTCATCTAGCGGGAATTACAATGAGCAGTTCTTC.

This chain connects TRBV27 to TRBJ2-7, with TRBD2 matching 9 bases. Germline CDR1 is MNHEY and CDR2 is SMNVEV (reference sequence). The CDR3 consists of 15 residues. V lost 7 bases, J lost 2 bases, and 9 bases stayed unmatched. The CDR3 reads CASKIRRGGPYEQYF. In DNA, the CDR3 is TGTGCCAGCAAGATTCGGCGGGGGGGACCCTACGAGCAGTACTTC.

This chain connects TRBV27 to TRBJ1-2; D perhaps matches TRBD1 (6 bases). V was clipped by 5 bases and J by 4 bases, with 11 bases between them. Germline loops: CDR1 MNHEY, CDR2 SMNVEV (reference sequence). CDR3 length equals 13 residues. CDR3 nucleotides: TGTGCCAGCAGTGTGGGACAAAGCTATGGCTACACCTTC. Translated, it gives CASSVGQSYGYTF.

V gene TRBV28 combines with J gene TRBJ1-4; 8 bases map to TRBD1. CDR1 MDHEN and CDR2 SYDVKM come from the germline V gene. The CDR3 consists of 15 residues. V lost 7 bases to trimming and J lost 6 bases; unmatched junction nucleotides: 10. CDR3 sequence (DNA): TGTGCCAGCATTGGTCAGGGGGCGGTGGATGAAAAACTGTTTTTT. This gives the protein CASIGQGAVDEKLFF.

The chain has TRBV4-1 and TRBJ2-1; possibly TRBD1 for D (6 bases). Trimming took off 5 bases at V and 4 bases at J, with 12 bases between the two ends. Germline lookup yields CDR1 MGHRA and CDR2 YSYEKL. The length of the CDR3 is 14 residues. The CDR3 here is CASSWDKRYNEQFF. In DNA form, the CDR3 reads TGCGCCAGCAGCTGGGACAAACGGTACAATGAGCAGTTCTTC.

The chain links TRBV5-1 to TRBJ2-1; 8 bases are a match to TRBD1. The V gene end was trimmed by 4 bases and the J gene end by 5 bases; junction bases not matched to a gene: 5. Germline assignment: CDR1 SGHRS and CDR2 YFSETQ. This CDR3 has 14 amino acids. The CDR3 loop reads CASSTRTGNNEQFF. The CDR3 bases are TGCGCCAGCAGCACTCGGACAGGGAACAATGAGCAGTTCTTC.

Written as DNA, the CDR3 is TGTGCCAGTGTCTATACCGGACAGGGGTTGGGTCAGCCCCAGCATTTT. Encoded protein: CASVYTGQGLGQPQHF. The chain couples TRBV19 to TRBJ1-5; 9 bases fit TRBD1. CDR1 is LNHDA and CDR2 is SQIVND in the germline V gene (reference sequence). With 8 bases clipped from V and 6 bases from J, the junction kept 14 bases outside the gene matches. The CDR3 contains 16 residues.

This clone was observed once. The chain uses TRBV19 and TRBJ2-3, with 12 positions matching TRBD2. The CDR3 is made up of 15 amino acids. Germline trimming cut 6 bases from V and 0 bases from J; bases unmatched to any gene: 1. The germline V gene encodes CDR1 LNHDA and CDR2 SQIVND (reference sequence). CDR3 sequence (DNA): TGTGCCAGTAGCGGACTAGCGGGGAGCACAGATACGCAGTATTTT. Protein sequence: CASSGLAGSTDTQYF.

CDR3 sequence reads: CASSLASSGSAGEQYF. Here the CDR3 DNA reads TGTGCCAGCAGCTTAGCGTCTAGCGGGAGTGCGGGCGAGCAGTACTTC. The V and J genes are TRBV11-3 and TRBJ2-7; 10 nucleotides line up with TRBD2. The CDR3 covers 16 residues. Germline lookup yields CDR1 SGHNT and CDR2 YENEEA. With 1 base clipped from V and 6 bases from J, the junction kept 9 bases outside the gene matches. Full variable domain (missing parts from reference TRBV11-3 and TRBJ2-7): EAGVVQSPRYKIIEKKQPVAFWCNPISGHNTLYWYLQNLGQGPELLIRYENEEAVDDSQLPKDRFSAERLKGVDSTLKIQPAELGDSAVYLCASSLASSGSAGEQYFGPGTRLTVT.

The CDR3 nucleotides are TGCAGCGACGTTGAGAGCTCCTACAATGAGCAGTTCTTC. Translated, it gives CSDVESSYNEQFF. The chain combines TRBV29-1 with TRBJ2-1, with D unclear. V shed 7 bases and J shed 0 bases, with 10 bases lying between them. The CDR3 has 13 residues. CDR1 is SQVTM, CDR2 ANQGSEA, per germline.

V gene TRBV5-1 combines with J gene TRBJ2-1; 10 nucleotides align to TRBD2. This CDR3 region has 14 residues. V gave up 8 bases and J gave up 6 bases; unmatched junction bases: 8. Germline CDR1 reads SGHRS; CDR2 reads YFSETQ. CDR3: CASLAGAVGNEQFF. CDR3 sequence (DNA): TGCGCCAGTCTAGCGGGAGCGGTTGGCAATGAGCAGTTCTTC. The full variable domain, rest sourced from reference TRBV5-1 and TRBJ2-1, is KAGVTQTPRYLIKTRGQQVTLSCSPISGHRSVSWYQQTPGQGLQFLFEYFSETQRNKGNFPGRFSGRQFSNSRSEMNVSTLELGDSALYLCASLAGAVGNEQFFGPGTRLTVL.